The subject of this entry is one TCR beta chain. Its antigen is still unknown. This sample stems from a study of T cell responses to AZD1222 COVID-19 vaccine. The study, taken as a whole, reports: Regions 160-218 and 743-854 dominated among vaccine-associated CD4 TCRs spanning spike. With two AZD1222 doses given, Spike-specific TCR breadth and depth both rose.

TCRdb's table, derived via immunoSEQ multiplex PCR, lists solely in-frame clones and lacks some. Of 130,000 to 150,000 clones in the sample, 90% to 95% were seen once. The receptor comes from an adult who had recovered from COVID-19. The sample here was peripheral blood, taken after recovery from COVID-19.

CDR3 amino acids: CASSQGVTGVEESETQYF. In DNA, the CDR3 is TGCGCCAGCAGCCAAGGGGTAACAGGGGTTGAGGAATCCGAGACCCAGTACTTC. V is TRBV4-1 and J is TRBJ2-5, with 7 positions matching TRBD1. The CDR3 has 18 amino acids. Looked up from germline, CDR1 is MGHRA and CDR2 is YSYEKL. Trimming took 1 base from V and 5 from J; bases not matched to a gene: 16.